A selection of T cell receptor beta chains follows, all from one sample in a study of read filtering for tumor transcriptome and immune sequencing. MiXCR was run by TCRdb on the reads, yielding one entry per CDR3 protein. Counted here are 40,000 or so distinct CDR3 sequences, around 15% occurring once; the ten biggest clones make up roughly 31%. The sample consisted of a population of CD138-negative cells sorted from bone marrow. The source is a donor at least 40 years old with multiple myeloma. The CDR3 runs from the conserved cysteine through the conserved F or W. Fields, in order: clone size, J gene, V gene, D gene, CDR3 protein, CDR3 DNA. D genes are given only for firm matches. The listing skips clone size in some rows; elsewhere it reads once, few, many or a size class.

-	TRBJ2-5	TRBV5-1	-	CASSPYPEGQETQYF	TGCGCCAGCAGCCCGTACCCCGAGGGTCAAGAGACCCAGTACTTC
many	TRBJ2-2	TRBV6-1	-	CASSGFPTGEGAGELFF	TGTGCCAGCAGTGGCTTCCCGACAGGGGAGGGTGCCGGGGAGCTGTTTTTT
many	TRBJ2-7	TRBV19	-	CASTKGSSYEQYF	TGTGCCAGTACTAAAGGGAGCTCCTACGAGCAGTACTTC
many	TRBJ2-3	TRBV29-1	TRBD1	CSVMTGGYYTQYF	TGCAGCGTGATGACAGGGGGCTACTATACGCAGTATTTT
many	TRBJ2-1	TRBV18	TRBD1	CASSPAGQGFQFF	TGTGCCAGCTCACCAGCGGGACAGGGGTTTCAGTTCTTC
-	TRBJ2-7	TRBV7-2	TRBD1	CASSPRTGDEQYF	TGTGCCAGCAGCCCCCGGACAGGGGACGAGCAGTACTTC
many	TRBJ2-3	TRBV29-1	-	CSVDQSTDTQYF	TGCAGCGTTGATCAGAGCACAGATACGCAGTATTTT
many	TRBJ2-5	TRBV6-2/TRBV6-3	-	CASSYVGQETQYF	TGTGCCAGCAGTTATGTGGGGCAGGAGACCCAGTACTTC
many	TRBJ2-1	TRBV11-2	-	CASSFVVGGEQFF	TGTGCCAGCAGCTTCGTAGTGGGAGGTGAGCAGTTCTTC
many	TRBJ2-5	TRBV10-2	-	CASVEGGMETQYF	TGCGCCAGCGTCGAAGGGGGTATGGAGACCCAGTACTTC
-	TRBJ1-1	TRBV7-9	-	CASSSQGNGNTEAFF	TGTGCCAGCAGCTCCCAGGGGAACGGGAACACTGAAGCTTTCTTT
many	TRBJ2-1	TRBV28	-	CASSSIGTLSEQFF	TGTGCCAGCAGTTCGATAGGTACCCTCAGTGAGCAGTTCTTC
-	TRBJ2-3	TRBV20-1	-	CSAAPRVVGTQYF	TGCAGTGCTGCCCCACGAGTAGTGGGTACGCAGTATTTT
many	TRBJ2-2	TRBV4-1	TRBD2	CASSGLAGEAGELFF	TGCGCCAGCAGTGGGCTAGCGGGGGAGGCCGGGGAGCTGTTTTTT
-	TRBJ1-5	TRBV6-6	TRBD1	CASRSSGAGGNQPQHF	TGTGCCAGCAGATCCTCGGGGGCAGGGGGTAATCAGCCCCAGCATTTT
many	TRBJ2-4	TRBV29-1	-	CSVYENIQYF	TGCAGCGTTTATGAAAACATTCAGTACTTC
many	TRBJ1-5	TRBV7-2	-	CASSQGQEHYSNQPQHF	TGTGCCAGCAGCCAGGGTCAGGAACATTATAGCAATCAGCCCCAGCATTTT
many	TRBJ1-1	TRBV7-2	-	CASSLIGVSTEAFF	TGTGCCAGCAGCTTAATAGGGGTTAGCACTGAAGCTTTCTTT
-	TRBJ2-1	TRBV6-2/TRBV6-3	TRBD1	CASRGQGYNEQFF	TGTGCCAGCAGGGGACAGGGATACAATGAGCAGTTCTTC
few	TRBJ1-1	TRBV11-3	-	CASSFNRVQNTEAFF	TGTGCCAGCAGCTTTAACAGGGTTCAGAACACTGAAGCTTTCTTT
many	TRBJ2-1	TRBV20-1	TRBD2	CSANNLAGGSSYNEQFF	TGCAGTGCTAATAATCTAGCGGGAGGGAGCTCCTACAATGAGCAGTTCTTC
many	TRBJ2-3	TRBV7-9	TRBD2	CASGRAGRSTDTQYF	TGTGCCAGCGGGAGGGCGGGACGAAGCACAGATACGCAGTATTTT
many	TRBJ2-5	TRBV7-2	-	CASSFAHQETQYF	TGTGCCAGCAGTTTTGCACACCAAGAGACCCAGTACTTC
many	TRBJ2-7	TRBV20-1	TRBD1	CSARFHRGSYEQYF	TGCAGTGCTAGATTCCACAGGGGATCCTACGAGCAGTACTTC
many	TRBJ2-3	TRBV6-5	-	CASSATGQDTQYF	TGTGCCAGCAGTGCGACAGGTCAAGATACGCAGTATTTT
many	TRBJ2-2	TRBV9	TRBD2	CASSVRREAVTGELFF	TGTGCCAGCAGCGTACGGCGGGAGGCGGTCACCGGGGAGCTGTTTTTT
few	TRBJ2-7	TRBV6-5	-	CASGKPYEQYF	TGTGCCAGCGGGAAGCCCTACGAGCAGTACTTC
-	TRBJ1-2	TRBV19	-	CASTSGYGCAF	TGTGCCAGTACCTCAGGGTATGGCTGCGCCTTC
medium-sized	TRBJ2-1	TRBV29-1	TRBD2	CSVESQRGNNEQFF	TGCAGCGTTGAATCCCAGCGGGGAAACAATGAGCAGTTCTTC
many	TRBJ1-1	TRBV24-1	-	CATSASKNTEAFF	TGTGCCACCAGTGCGTCAAAGAACACTGAAGCTTTCTTT
many	TRBJ2-1	TRBV6-1	-	CASIPTSSVGVSYNEQFF	TGTGCCAGCATCCCGACTAGTTCGGTTGGGGTCTCCTACAATGAGCAGTTCTTC